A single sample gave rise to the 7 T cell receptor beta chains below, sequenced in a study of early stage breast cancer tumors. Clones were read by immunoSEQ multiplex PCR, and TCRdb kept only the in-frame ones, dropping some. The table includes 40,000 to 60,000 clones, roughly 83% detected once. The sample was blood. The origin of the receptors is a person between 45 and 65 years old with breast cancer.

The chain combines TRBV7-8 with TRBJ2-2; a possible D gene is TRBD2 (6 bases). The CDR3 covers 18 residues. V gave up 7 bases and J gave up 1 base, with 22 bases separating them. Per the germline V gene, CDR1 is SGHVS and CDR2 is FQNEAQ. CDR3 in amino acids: CASTLKGWRDRNTGELFF. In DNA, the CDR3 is TGTGCCAGCACCCTTAAAGGATGGAGGGATAGGAACACCGGGGAGCTGTTTTTT.

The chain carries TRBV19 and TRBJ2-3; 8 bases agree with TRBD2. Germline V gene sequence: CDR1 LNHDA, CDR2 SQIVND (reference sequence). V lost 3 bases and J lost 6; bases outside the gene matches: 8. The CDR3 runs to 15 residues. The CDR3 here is CASSIWAGGMDTQYF. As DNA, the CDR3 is TGTGCCAGTAGTATCTGGGCGGGGGGCATGGATACGCAGTATTTT.

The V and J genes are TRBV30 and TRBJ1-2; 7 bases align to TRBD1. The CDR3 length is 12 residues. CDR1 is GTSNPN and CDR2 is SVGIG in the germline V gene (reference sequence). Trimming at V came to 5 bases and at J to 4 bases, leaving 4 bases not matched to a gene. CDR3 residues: CAWGGQLYGYTF. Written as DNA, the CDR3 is TGTGCCTGGGGGGGACAGCTCTATGGCTACACCTTC.

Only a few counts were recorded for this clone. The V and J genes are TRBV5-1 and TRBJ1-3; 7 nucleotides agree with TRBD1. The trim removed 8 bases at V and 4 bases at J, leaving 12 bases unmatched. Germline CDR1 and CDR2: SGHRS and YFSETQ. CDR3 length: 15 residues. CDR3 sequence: CARAQGCSRGNTIYF. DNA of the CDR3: TGCGCCAGGGCACAGGGGTGTTCAAGAGGAAACACCATATATTTT.

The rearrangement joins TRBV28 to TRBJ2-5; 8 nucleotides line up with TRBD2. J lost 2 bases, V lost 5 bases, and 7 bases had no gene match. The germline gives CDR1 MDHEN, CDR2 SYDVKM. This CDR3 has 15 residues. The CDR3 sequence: CASSPLGTSQETQYF. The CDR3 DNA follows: TGTGCCAGCAGTCCTCTAGGGACTAGTCAAGAGACCCAGTACTTC.

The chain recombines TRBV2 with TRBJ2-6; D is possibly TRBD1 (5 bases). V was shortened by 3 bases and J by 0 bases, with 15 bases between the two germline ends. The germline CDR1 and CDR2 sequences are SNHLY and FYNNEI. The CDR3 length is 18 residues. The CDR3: CASSDPQWGDSGANVLTF. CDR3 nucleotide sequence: TGTGCCAGCAGTGACCCTCAATGGGGCGACTCTGGGGCCAACGTCCTGACTTTC.

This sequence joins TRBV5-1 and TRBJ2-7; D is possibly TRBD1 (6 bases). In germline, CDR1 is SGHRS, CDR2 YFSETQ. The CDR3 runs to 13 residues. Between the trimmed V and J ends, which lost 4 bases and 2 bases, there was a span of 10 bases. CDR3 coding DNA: TGCGCCAGCAGCAGTGGACAGACCTACGAGCAGTACTTC. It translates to CASSSGQTYEQYF.